Presented here are 22 T cell receptor beta chains from one specimen sequenced in a study of blood T cell repertoires in COVID-19. Here immunoSEQ multiplex PCR was the method, and the copy in TCRdb shows in-frame clones only, minus some. The data show about 210,000 clones, with around 81% seen just once and 8% to 9.5% held by the top ten. Sequenced: PBMCs or T cells enriched from blood (not recorded which). These receptors were obtained from a woman in her forties or fifties with acute COVID-19.

The chain combines TRBV7-2 with TRBJ2-7, with 11 bases lining up with TRBD2. V trimming: 6 bases; J trimming: 1 base; junction bases outside the gene matches: 17. The CDR3 is 19 residues long. Per the germline V gene, CDR1 is SGHTA and CDR2 is FQGNSA. The CDR3 DNA sequence: TGTGCCAGCAGTTTTCCGGGACTAGCGGCCTCCTGGGGGTCCTACGAGCAGTACTTC. This gives the protein CASSFPGLAASWGSYEQYF.

This chain links TRBV28 with TRBJ1-1, with D unclear. Between the trimmed V and J ends, which lost 5 bases and 2 bases, there was a span of 12 bases. The CDR3 loop spans 14 amino acids. Germline CDR1 and CDR2: MDHEN and SYDVKM. CDR3 amino acids: CASSRRTGNTEAFF. CDR3 DNA sequence: TGTGCCAGCAGTCGTCGGACGGGAAACACTGAAGCTTTCTTT. Drawing the rest from reference TRBV28 and TRBJ1-1, the complete variable domain is DVKVTQSSRYLVKRTGEKVFLECVQDMDHENMFWYRQDPGLGLRLIYFSYDVKMKEKGDIPEGYSVSREKKERFSLILESASTNQTSMYLCASSRRTGNTEAFFGQGTRLTVV.

The gene calls are TRBV5-4 and TRBJ2-5, with 7 bases fitting TRBD2. This CDR3 comprises 15 residues. V shed 4 bases, J shed 2 bases, and the junction held 8 bases outside the gene matches. Germline-derived CDR1 and CDR2 are SGHNT and YYREEE (reference sequence). CDR3 in DNA: TGTGCCAGCAGCGCTAGCGGAGCTTTTCAAGAGACCCAGTACTTC. Translated, it gives CASSASGAFQETQYF.

CDR3: CASSPQGNYGYTF. The CDR3, as DNA: TGTGCCAGCAGCCCCCAGGGAAACTATGGCTACACCTTC. The chain employs TRBV7-2 and TRBJ1-2, with D possibly TRBD1 on 5 matching bases. The germline V and J ends were trimmed by 5 bases and 2 bases, with 9 bases remaining between them. CDR1 and CDR2 (germline): SGHTA, FQGNSA. The CDR3 extends over 13 amino acids.

This sequence joins TRBV27 and TRBJ2-7; 12 bases align to TRBD2. Germline CDR1 is MNHEY and CDR2 is SMNVEV (reference sequence). V shed 6 bases and J 1 base; nucleotides not matched to a gene: 7. This CDR3 comprises 16 residues. The CDR3 region is CASRTSGGPRSYEQYF. The CDR3 region has the DNA TGTGCCAGCAGGACTAGCGGGGGCCCCCGATCCTACGAGCAGTACTTC.

The rearrangement uses TRBV15 and TRBJ1-6; TRBD1 matches at 12 bases. This CDR3 is built from 17 residues. Per the germline V gene, CDR1 is LNHNV and CDR2 is YYDKDF (reference sequence). V was clipped by 0 bases and J by 15 bases; unmatched bases: 12. The CDR3 loop reads CATSRDLGQGAFSVLHF. In DNA, the CDR3 is TGTGCCACCAGCAGAGATTTGGGACAGGGGGCGTTTTCCGTCCTCCACTTT.

This chain connects TRBV25-1 to TRBJ2-3; possibly TRBD1 for D (5 bases). Germline assignment: CDR1 MGHDK and CDR2 SYGVNS. This CDR3 contains 15 residues. V was shortened by 6 bases and J by 9 bases, with 22 bases between the two germline ends. DNA of the CDR3: TGTGCCAGCAGCAGATTAGGGCAGGGTGAGCGAACGCAGTATTTT. Translating gives CASSRLGQGERTQYF.

The rearrangement joins TRBV19 to TRBJ2-3, with 10 positions matching TRBD2. V lost 5 bases and J lost 0; bases outside the gene matches: 5. From germline, CDR1 is LNHDA and CDR2 SQIVND (reference sequence). The CDR3 covers 16 residues. This CDR3 reads CASSPLAGASTDTQYF. CDR3 DNA: TGTGCCAGTAGTCCCCTAGCGGGGGCTAGCACAGATACGCAGTATTTT.

This clone has a count of ten or more. The V call is TRBV7-9, the J call TRBJ2-3; 7 bases align to TRBD2. Germline lookup yields CDR1 SEHNR and CDR2 FQNEAQ (reference sequence). The length of the CDR3 is 15 residues. J gave up 5 bases and V 1 base, and 6 bases lay outside the gene matches. The CDR3 sequence: CASSLVAGVEDTQYF. The CDR3 DNA reads as TGTGCCAGCAGCTTAGTTGCGGGAGTGGAAGATACGCAGTATTTT.

The V and J genes are TRBV11-1 and TRBJ2-3; TRBD2 matches 10 bases. The CDR3 length is 14 residues. Germline assignment: CDR1 SGHAT and CDR2 FQDESV (reference sequence). Unmatched junction bases numbered 0, after V lost 6 bases and J lost 0 bases. The CDR3 DNA follows: TGTGCCAGCAGACTAGCGGGGAGCACAGATACGCAGTATTTT. It translates to CASRLAGSTDTQYF.

Only a few counts were recorded for this clone. This chain connects TRBV12-5 to TRBJ2-2; the match to TRBD2 covers 15 bases. The CDR3 has 17 residues. The germline V gene encodes CDR1 LGHNT and CDR2 FRNRAP. V gave up 6 bases and J gave up 5 bases; unmatched junction bases: 7. CDR3 DNA: TGTGCTAGTGGGCCGGGACTAGCGGGGGGCGAAACCGGGGAGCTGTTTTTT. It translates to CASGPGLAGGETGELFF.

V usage is TRBV5-1 and J usage is TRBJ1-5; D is possibly TRBD1 (5 bases). Germline CDR1 is SGHRS and CDR2 is YFSETQ. V was clipped by 0 bases and J by 3 bases, with 7 bases between them. This CDR3 contains 14 residues. CDR3 residues: CASSLGQTNQPQHF. The CDR3 region has the DNA TGCGCCAGCAGCTTGGGACAGACCAATCAGCCCCAGCATTTT.

The rearrangement joins TRBV12-5 to TRBJ1-2; D possibly corresponds to TRBD1 (6 bases). The germline V gene has CDR1 LGHNT and CDR2 FRNRAP. V was shortened by 7 bases and J by 4 bases, with 10 bases between the two germline ends. This CDR3 contains 12 residues. The CDR3 is CASALDSYGYTF. The CDR3 DNA reads as TGTGCTAGTGCCCTGGACAGCTATGGCTACACCTTC.

The rearrangement uses TRBV7-9 and TRBJ1-5, with D possibly TRBD1 on 6 matching bases. Germline values: CDR1 SEHNR, CDR2 FQNEAQ (reference sequence). The CDR3 contains 15 residues. V gave up 5 bases and J gave up 0 bases, with 11 bases separating them. This chain's CDR3 is CASSRTQGSNQPQHF. The DNA for the CDR3 is TGTGCCAGCAGCCGCACACAGGGTAGCAATCAGCCCCAGCATTTT.

The chain couples TRBV28 to TRBJ2-1; D is uncertain. This CDR3 spans 12 amino acids. Trimming took 3 bases from V and 7 from J, leaving 7 bases between them. Germline V gene data show CDR1 as MDHEN and CDR2 as SYDVKM. CDR3 DNA sequence: TGTGCCAGCAGTTTCCAACTTAATGAGCAGTTCTTC. Protein: CASSFQLNEQFF.

The chain uses TRBV11-2 and TRBJ2-1; tentative D call: TRBD1 (6 bases). Germline lookup yields CDR1 SGHAT and CDR2 FQNNGV. Trimming removed 1 base from V and 6 bases from J, with 13 bases in between. CDR3 size: 15 residues. CDR3 bases: TGTGCCAGCAGCTTAGTGGGGGCTGCAGTCAATGAGCAGTTCTTC. It translates to CASSLVGAAVNEQFF.

The genes are TRBV7-2 and TRBJ2-5; TRBD1 matches at 8 bases. Losses at the gene ends were 0 bases for V and 6 bases for J; bases not matched to a gene: 12. CDR1 and CDR2 (germline): SGHTA, FQGNSA. The length of the CDR3 is 17 residues. The CDR3 nucleotides are TGTGCCAGCAGCTTAGCAGGAAGGACAGGGTTCATAAAGACCCAGTACTTC. Its protein is CASSLAGRTGFIKTQYF.

The V call is TRBV7-8, the J call TRBJ1-1, with 8 bases identical to TRBD1. V dropped 5 bases and J dropped 5; count of bases not matched to a gene: 10. Germline V gene data show CDR1 as SGHVS and CDR2 as FQNEAQ. The CDR3 spans 15 residues. The CDR3 sequence: CASSPPQGVMTEAFF. The CDR3 nucleotides are TGTGCCAGCAGCCCCCCACAGGGGGTTATGACTGAAGCTTTCTTT.

This chain joins TRBV7-2 and TRBJ1-2; 9 bases align to TRBD1. Losses at the gene ends were 5 bases for V and 7 bases for J; bases not matched to a gene: 17. CDR1 SGHTA and CDR2 FQGNSA come from the germline V gene. CDR3 length equals 17 residues. CDR3 sequence reads: CASSPPTITRQGGGYTF. The CDR3 bases are TGTGCCAGCAGCCCCCCCACAATCACTCGACAGGGGGGTGGCTACACCTTC.

This chain links TRBV29-1 with TRBJ1-1; unclear D gene. V lost 7 bases and J 1 base, leaving 16 bases between the germline ends. Germline V gene sequence: CDR1 SQVTM, CDR2 ANQGSEA. This CDR3 contains 14 residues. The CDR3 nucleotides read TGCAGCGGGGAGGTTGGGGAAACGAACACTGAAGCTTTCTTT. It encodes CSGEVGETNTEAFF.

The genes are TRBV28 and TRBJ1-1, with a weak D call TRBD1 (5 bases). The germline V and J ends were trimmed by 10 bases and 1 base, with 16 bases remaining between them. The length of the CDR3 is 14 residues. The germline V gene encodes CDR1 MDHEN and CDR2 SYDVKM. In DNA form, the CDR3 reads TGTGCCACACACCGACAGATAAGGAACACTGAAGCTTTCTTT. It translates to CATHRQIRNTEAFF.

Concerning this clone: A junction end diverges from the germline sequence, so it may reflect a read error. This chain joins TRBV7-2 and TRBJ2-7; D is possibly TRBD1 (5 bases). The CDR3 totals 11 residues. Germline V gene sequence: CDR1 SGHTA, CDR2 FQGNSA. The CDR3 is CASSLAQVIGF. CDR3 sequence (DNA): TGTGCCAGCAGCCTGGCACAGGTTATTGGATTC.